What follows are 18 T cell receptor beta chains derived from one specimen sequenced in a study of T-cell reconstitution after alpha-beta-depleted transplantation in children. The TCRbeta library incorporated unique molecular identifiers. Each CDR3 protein is one row after TCRdb ran MiXCR on the PCR reads. The profile covers hundreds of thousands of distinct CDR3 sequences, with 15% to 20% appearing a single time and roughly 4.8% taken by the ten largest. Specimen: PBMCs, mostly from graft donor cells, collected 360 days after TCRalphabeta/CD19-depleted stem cell transplant. These receptor sequences come from a male patient aged 5 to 17 who had a stem cell transplant for acute lymphoblastic leukemia, so the T cells may come from the graft donor.

The chain uses TRBV12-3 or TRBV12-4 and TRBJ1-2; D uncertain. The CDR3 spans 15 residues. The ends were cut back, 1 base at V and 5 bases at J, with 14 bases in the middle. CDR3 amino acids: CASSLGLPYGYGYTF. DNA for the CDR3: TGTGCCAGCAGTTTAGGGCTTCCTTACGGGTATGGCTACACCTTC.

The chain links TRBV5-1 to TRBJ2-2; 9 nucleotides align to TRBD2. This CDR3 contains 16 residues. With V trimmed by 3 bases and J by 3 bases, 6 bases remained unmatched. CDR1 is SGHRS and CDR2 is YFSETQ in the germline V gene. The CDR3 DNA reads as TGCGCCAGCAGCTCCCCTCTAGCGGGACACACCGGGGAGCTGTTTTTT. Protein sequence: CASSSPLAGHTGELFF.

This chain uses TRBV9 with TRBJ2-7, with D unclear. CDR3 length: 15 residues. Per germline, CDR1 SGDLS and CDR2 YYNGEE. The V end lost 4 bases, the J end lost 5 bases, and 19 bases lay between the germline ends. CDR3 bases: TGTGCCAGCAGCCCGGACGGATTCAACGTAGACGAGCAGTACTTC. Residues: CASSPDGFNVDEQYF.

This clonotype was observed once. A much larger clone differs by one base, so this may be a read error. The chain employs TRBV5-4 and TRBJ2-2; D is perhaps TRBD1 or TRBD2 (5 bases each). The germline CDR1 and CDR2 sequences are SGHNT and YYREEE (reference sequence). This CDR3 has 13 amino acids. CDR3 sequence reads: CASSRDRHGDLFF. In DNA, the CDR3 is TGTGCCAGCAGCCGTGACAGACACGGGGACCTGTTTTTT.

This clonotype has only a few counts. This chain links TRBV5-1 with TRBJ1-3; no reliable D call. V dropped 0 bases and J dropped 4 bases, with 11 bases sitting between them. The CDR3 runs to 15 residues. CDR1 and CDR2 from the germline V gene are SGHRS and YFSETQ. CDR3 sequence (DNA): TGCGCCAGCAGCTTGGAATCTGGGATAGGAAACACCATATATTTT. It specifies CASSLESGIGNTIYF.

This clonotype has a handful of counts. V usage is TRBV27 and J usage is TRBJ2-1; 8 bases are a match to TRBD1. Per germline, CDR1 MNHEY and CDR2 SMNVEV (reference sequence). This CDR3 region has 15 residues. V lost 8 bases and J lost 7; bases outside the gene matches: 13. The CDR3 spells CASAFRGLGWNEQFF. The CDR3 nucleotides are TGTGCCAGCGCATTCAGGGGGCTCGGTTGGAATGAGCAGTTCTTC.

This chain links TRBV20-1 with TRBJ2-1; D ambiguous. Germline CDR1 and CDR2: DFQATT and SNEGSKA (reference sequence). With 5 bases removed from V and 9 bases from J, the gap between germline ends came to 8 bases. This CDR3 comprises 10 residues. Written as DNA, the CDR3 is TGCAGTGCTTCGACTTCTGAGCAGTTCTTC. Translating gives CSASTSEQFF.

This clonotype has just a few counts. The CDR3 DNA follows: TGTGCCACCAGTGACCCCGCGGGACGAGGGGACGAGCAGTACTTC. Protein sequence: CATSDPAGRGDEQYF. The rearrangement joins TRBV24-1 to TRBJ2-7, with a possible D match to TRBD2 (6 bases). The germline V gene has CDR1 KGHDR and CDR2 SFDVKD. V gave up 4 bases and J gave up 5 bases, with 17 bases separating them. CDR3 length equals 15 residues.

The V gene is TRBV7-9, the J gene TRBJ2-2; D gene ambiguous. V gave up 2 bases and J gave up 7 bases, with 8 bases separating them. The CDR3 runs to 13 residues. In germline, CDR1 is SEHNR, CDR2 FQNEAQ (reference sequence). For the CDR3, the DNA is TGTGCCAGCAGCTTATCGGAAAGCGGGGAGCTGTTTTTT. This gives the protein CASSLSESGELFF.

There are a few counts of this clonotype. The rearrangement links TRBV19 to TRBJ2-7; D gene uncertain. CDR3 length equals 13 residues. Trimming cost V 0 bases and J 4 bases, with 7 bases left between them. Germline CDR1 reads LNHDA; CDR2 reads SQIVND (reference sequence). CDR3 residues: CASSIDEGYEQYF. The CDR3 DNA follows: TGTGCCAGTAGTATAGATGAAGGTTACGAGCAGTACTTC.

The gene calls are TRBV27 and TRBJ2-7; D may be TRBD2 (6 bases). Germline V CDR1 and CDR2: MNHEY, SMNVEV (reference sequence). The ends were cut back, 8 bases at V and 2 bases at J, with 7 bases in the middle. There are 11 residues in the CDR3. This chain's CDR3 is CASGGTYEQYF. The CDR3 coding sequence is TGTGCCAGCGGGGGGACCTACGAGCAGTACTTC.

The V and J genes are TRBV5-1 and TRBJ2-2; TRBD2 aligns across 8 bases. The J segment lost 4 bases and the V segment lost 0 bases, leaving 2 bases of the junction unmatched. The CDR3 has 15 amino acids. The germline V gene encodes CDR1 SGHRS and CDR2 YFSETQ. The CDR3 loop is CASSLVAGFTGELFF. CDR3 sequence (DNA): TGCGCCAGCAGCTTGGTAGCGGGATTCACCGGGGAGCTGTTTTTT.

V is TRBV10-1 and J is TRBJ2-1; perhaps TRBD2 as D (7 bases). The V end lost 6 bases, the J end lost 3 bases, and 18 bases lay between the germline ends. The CDR3 sequence is 16 residues long. CDR1 is WNHNN, CDR2 SYGVQD, per germline (reference sequence). This CDR3 is CASSPRGTSLYNEQFF. For the CDR3, the DNA is TGCGCCAGCAGCCCGCGGGGGACATCGCTCTACAATGAGCAGTTCTTC.

The V and J genes are TRBV5-1 and TRBJ2-7, with 10 bases lining up with TRBD2. V lost 1 base to trimming and J lost 3 bases; unmatched junction nucleotides: 7. Germline V gives CDR1 SGHRS, CDR2 YFSETQ. The length of the CDR3 is 16 residues. CDR3 amino acids: CASSLLPAGGFYEQYF. CDR3 DNA: TGCGCCAGCAGCTTGTTGCCAGCGGGAGGGTTCTACGAGCAGTACTTC.

The table lists this clonotype with a few counts. This sequence joins TRBV29-1 and TRBJ2-1; no clear D gene. The CDR3 has 13 residues. The V gene's germline CDR1 is SQVTM and CDR2 ANQGSEA. The V and J ends lost 6 bases and 6 bases respectively, with 15 bases between them. In nucleotides, the CDR3 is TGCAGCGTGGCGGCTCCCACGGGCAATGAGCAGTTCTTC. Protein sequence: CSVAAPTGNEQFF.

The CDR3 region has the DNA TGTGCCAGCAGTATTACGGGGGATTTCGAGCAGTACTTC. Translation: CASSITGDFEQYF. The chain links TRBV27 to TRBJ2-7, with D maybe TRBD2 (6 bases). Between the trimmed V and J ends, which lost 5 bases and 6 bases, there was a span of 14 bases. The CDR3 loop spans 13 amino acids. CDR1 is MNHEY, CDR2 SMNVEV, per germline (reference sequence).

The V call is TRBV7-2, the J call TRBJ1-4; perhaps TRBD1 as D (6 bases). The CDR3 contains 14 residues. Germline loops: CDR1 SGHTA, CDR2 FQGNSA. The V and J ends lost 3 bases and 5 bases respectively, with 10 bases between them. The CDR3 region has the DNA TGTGCCAGCAGCTTTACAGGGAGGAATGAAAAACTGTTTTTT. It encodes CASSFTGRNEKLFF.

The chain links TRBV24-1 to TRBJ2-1; TRBD2 matches 9 bases. V lost 5 bases to trimming and J lost 2 bases; unmatched junction nucleotides: 6. CDR1 and CDR2 from the germline V gene are KGHDR and SFDVKD. CDR3 length: 16 residues. Written as DNA, the CDR3 is TGTGCCACCAGTGTTTCGACTAGCGGCACCTACAATGAGCAGTTCTTC. This gives the protein CATSVSTSGTYNEQFF.